The rows below give T cell receptor beta chains drawn from one sample of a study of blood T cell repertoires in COVID-19. TCRdb's copy holds only in-frame clones and misses some; the assay was immunoSEQ multiplex PCR. The sample lists a few hundred thousand clones, about 87% occurring once. Sequencing was done on a sample of peripheral blood. Receptors originate from a woman aged 30 to 39 with COVID-19, enrolled during active disease. The CDR3 runs from the conserved cysteine through the conserved F or W. The D gene is left open where the match is weak. Size is stated for part of the rows, as once, few or many counts, or as a class when the clone is expanded.

D gene	V gene	clone size	J gene	CDR3 DNA	CDR3 protein
.	TRBV5-8	.	TRBJ2-6	TGTGCCAGCAGCTTCGACTTCTTTCCACGGCTAGAAACTGGGGCCAACGTCCTGACTTTC	CASSFDFFPRLETGANVLTF
TRBD1	TRBV6-1	.	TRBJ1-4	TGTGCCAGCAGTGCGAGCCGGGACAGGGATCGAGAAAAACTGTTTTTT	CASSASRDRDREKLFF
TRBD2	TRBV25-1	.	TRBJ2-3	TGTGCCAGCAGCCCCAGGCGGGAGGGCCAGCCAGATACGCAGTATTTT	CASSPRREGQPDTQYF
.	TRBV18	.	TRBJ2-2	TGTGCCAGCTCACGGGACACGGGCCCCGGGGAGCTGTTTTTT	CASSRDTGPGELFF
.	TRBV5-1	.	TRBJ1-2	TGCGCCAGCAGCTTGGCCGGCAGGGGTGAGGGCTACGACTATGGCTACACCTTC	CASSLAGRGEGYDYGYTF
TRBD1	TRBV5-1	.	TRBJ2-7	TGCGCCAGCAGCTTGGGAACAGGGGTAAACGAGCAGTACTTC	CASSLGTGVNEQYF
TRBD2	TRBV7-9	once	TRBJ2-2	TGTGCCAGCAGCTTAGGGACTAGCGGGATGAACACCGGGGAGCTGTTTTTT	CASSLGTSGMNTGELFF
.	TRBV7-2	.	TRBJ1-4	TGTGCCAGCAGCTTAGGTGGGGAGGTAGATGAAAAACTGTTTTTT	CASSLGGEVDEKLFF
TRBD2	TRBV6-1	.	TRBJ2-1	TGTGCCAGCAGTGCTACTAGCGTGAGCTCCTACAATGAGCAGTTCTTC	CASSATSVSSYNEQFF
.	TRBV4-1	.	TRBJ2-7	TGCGCCAGCAGCCAAGAACAGGCCTACGAGCAGTACTTC	CASSQEQAYEQYF
TRBD1	TRBV2	few	TRBJ1-2	TGTGCCAGCCTCCGGACAGGGGACAACTATGGCTACACCTTC	CASLRTGDNYGYTF
TRBD1	TRBV18	.	TRBJ1-1	TGTGCCAGCTCACCCCGGGACAGGAACACTGAAGCTTTCTTT	CASSPRDRNTEAFF
.	TRBV9	.	TRBJ2-7	TGTGCCAGCAGCCCGCGGGACAGCTTCTACGAGCAGTACTTC	CASSPRDSFYEQYF
TRBD2	TRBV19	.	TRBJ2-1	TGTGCCAGTAGGCCCCCCGGAGGCGGGAGGGCCGGGAATGAGCAGTTCTTC	CASRPPGGGRAGNEQFF
.	TRBV4-3	.	TRBJ2-5	TGCGCCAGCAGCCAAGATAACGGGGTGCAAGAGACCCAGTACTTC	CASSQDNGVQETQYF
TRBD2	TRBV9	.	TRBJ2-1	TGTGCCAGCAGCGTATCAGTTCGTAGGGGGACTAGCGGGAGGTACAGCTCCTACAATGAGCAGTTCTTC	CASSVSVRRGTSGRYSSYNEQFF
.	TRBV10-1	.	TRBJ2-2	TGCGCCAGCAGTGAGGGAGGGAACGCCGGGGAGCTGTTTTTT	CASSEGGNAGELFF
TRBD2	TRBV7-6	many	TRBJ2-5	TGTGCCAGCAGCTTAGTAATAGCGGGAGCTGCGCAAGAGACCCAGTACTTC	CASSLVIAGAAQETQYF
.	TRBV24-1	.	TRBJ2-7	TGTGCCACCAGTGAGACCGGGACAAGGTCAACCGAGCAGTACTTC	CATSETGTRSTEQYF
.	TRBV5-4	.	TRBJ2-3	TGTGCCACCTCCCCCGGTGTGGGAGGCCCCAGGGATACGCAGTATTTT	CATSPGVGGPRDTQYF
.	TRBV18	.	TRBJ1-3	TGTGCCAGCTCCGACGGAGCGTTGAACACCATATATTTT	CASSDGALNTIYF
.	TRBV9	.	TRBJ1-4	TGTGCCAGCAGCCCCACGGGGAGTGAAAAACTGTTTTTT	CASSPTGSEKLFF
TRBD1	TRBV4-3	.	TRBJ1-1	TGCGCCAGCAGCCCCGGACAGGGAGGGAGCACTGAAGCTTTCTTT	CASSPGQGGSTEAFF
.	TRBV7-2	.	TRBJ2-5	TGTGCCAGCAGCTTAGCGGGAGCGCTCCAAGAGACCCAGTACTTC	CASSLAGALQETQYF
TRBD2	TRBV2	.	TRBJ2-6	TGTGCCAGCAGTGGGGCTAGCGGGAGCCTCCCTGGGGCCAACGTCCTGACTTTC	CASSGASGSLPGANVLTF
TRBD2	TRBV28	.	TRBJ2-1	TGTGCCAGCAGTTTTACCGGACTAGCGGGAGACAATGAGCAGTTCTTC	CASSFTGLAGDNEQFF
TRBD1	TRBV5-5	.	TRBJ2-7	TGTGCCAGCAGACCCGGGACAGGAGGAACCTACGAGCAGTACTTC	CASRPGTGGTYEQYF
.	TRBV3-1/TRBV3-2	.	TRBJ1-2	TGTGCCAGCAGCCAAGATCAGCTAGACTATGGCTACACCTTC	CASSQDQLDYGYTF
.	TRBV24-1	.	TRBJ1-5	TGTGCCACCAGTGATGATATGACAGGAAGCAATCAGCCCCAGCATTTT	CATSDDMTGSNQPQHF
TRBD1	TRBV4-1	.	TRBJ2-7	TGCGCCAGCAGCCAGCTAATAACAGGGGGCTACGAGCAGTACTTC	CASSQLITGGYEQYF
.	TRBV27	.	TRBJ2-1	TGTGCCAGCAGTTTACGGGTGCGGGATCGCTCCTACAATGAGCAGTTCTTC	CASSLRVRDRSYNEQFF
.	TRBV7-9	.	TRBJ2-2	TGTGCCAGCAGCTTAAAAGGAGCGACCGGGGAGCTGTTTTTT	CASSLKGATGELFF
.	TRBV29-1	once	TRBJ2-3	TGCAGCGTTGGGAGTGGGCCGGGGTTCACAGATACGCAGTATTTT	CSVGSGPGFTDTQYF
TRBD1	TRBV7-9	.	TRBJ2-7	TGTGCCAGCAGCCCAGACCGGATCGGGGACAGGTATTCAGCCCGCGAGCAGTACTTC	CASSPDRIGDRYSAREQYF
.	TRBV2	.	TRBJ1-4	TGTGCCAGCAGCGTAGGGACATTGGAAAAACTGTTTTTT	CASSVGTLEKLFF